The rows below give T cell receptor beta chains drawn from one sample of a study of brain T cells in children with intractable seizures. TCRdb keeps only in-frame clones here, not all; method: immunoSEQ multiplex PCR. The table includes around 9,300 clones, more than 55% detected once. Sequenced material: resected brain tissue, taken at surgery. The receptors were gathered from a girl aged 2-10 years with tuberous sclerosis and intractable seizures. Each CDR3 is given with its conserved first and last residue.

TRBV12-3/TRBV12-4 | CASSLGVGAMAFF
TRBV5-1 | CASSLVGSSGNTIYF
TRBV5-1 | CASSLGGNTEAFF
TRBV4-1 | CASSQDPGQEAFF
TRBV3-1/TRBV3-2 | CASSRRTLAGKAKNIQYF
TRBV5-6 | CASSLALDSPLHF
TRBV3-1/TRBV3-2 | CASSQGEISGNTIYF
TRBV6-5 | CASSPDGRGETQYF
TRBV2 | CASSEDTAWDQPQHF
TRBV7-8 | CASSLVAGGTSNEQFF
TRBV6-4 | CASRSGGGELFF
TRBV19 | CASRGRGMNTIYF
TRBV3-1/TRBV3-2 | CASSQGYSNQPQHF
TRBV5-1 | CASGDGTALNTEAFF
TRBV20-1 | CSASPGTGGYGYTF
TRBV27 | CASSRSGATNEKLFF
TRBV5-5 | CASNGQDGTEAFF
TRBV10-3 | CAISTPGLEPYEQYF
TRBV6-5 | CASSRTGDNYGYTF
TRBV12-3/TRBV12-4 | CASGRDVTYEQYF
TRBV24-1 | CATSDVTGYGYTF
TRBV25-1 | CASSESGDYITEAFF
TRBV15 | CATSRSGYVDPSNQPQHF
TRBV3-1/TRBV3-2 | CASSPRGPSGELFF
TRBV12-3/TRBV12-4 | CASSFGPPDTQYF
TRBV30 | CAWSVDTNTEAFF
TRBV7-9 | CASSLEGRSDETQYF
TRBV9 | CASSVDGTGELFF
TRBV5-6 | CASSLYGDEQYF
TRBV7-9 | CASSRGTDTQYF
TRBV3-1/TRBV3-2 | CASSHGPGEAFF
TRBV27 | CASSHRDSTEAFF
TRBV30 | CAWIRTGRTYEQYF
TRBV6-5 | CASSTRTSGGNEQFF
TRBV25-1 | CASSEDRDGSPLHF
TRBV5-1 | CASSLERGRMNTEAFF
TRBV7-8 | CASSPSRGYEETQYF
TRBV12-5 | CASGLAQQGLQFF
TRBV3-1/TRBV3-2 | CASSQVQGNSPLHF
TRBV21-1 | CASSLHLLRQGESEKLFF
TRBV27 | CASSWDVRSINEKLFF
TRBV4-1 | CASSLQGAGETQYF
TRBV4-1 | CASSQASGNTIYF
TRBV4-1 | CASSQDRGYNSPLHF
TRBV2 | CASTKGLAGGLIPRELFF
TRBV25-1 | CASSPGQLGYTF
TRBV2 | CASSGLPGRSYNSPLHF
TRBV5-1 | CASSLDRDGYTF
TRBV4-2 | CASSQDGGYGYTF
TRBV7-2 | CASSLVAGSNEQFF
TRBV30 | CAWRPGQGSYGYTF
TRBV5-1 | CASSLDRGRQSYGYTF